One and the same sample provided the 28 T cell receptor beta chains below, sequenced in a study of T-cell reconstitution after alpha-beta-depleted transplantation in children. Molecular barcoding with unique molecular identifiers was used for the TCRbeta library. TCRdb analysed the PCR reads with MiXCR anew, one entry per CDR3 protein. The top ten clones hold over 9% of a sample with under 350,000 distinct CDR3 sequences, 9.9% of them seen once. The material was PBMCs from the stem cell graft donor, obtained from the stem cell graft. Receptor source: a human donor who donated a stem cell graft to a child with SCID.

This clonotype was counted a few times. The chain employs TRBV25-1 and TRBJ1-4; D is ambiguous. The V end was cut by 2 bases, the J end by 10 bases, with 2 bases between. Germline V gene sequence: CDR1 MGHDK, CDR2 SYGVNS. This CDR3 is 10 amino acids long. The CDR3 is CASSEGKLFF. DNA of the CDR3: TGTGCCAGCAGTGAAGGAAAACTGTTTTTT.

The chain is built from TRBV12-3 or TRBV12-4 and TRBJ1-1, with D hard to call. The CDR3 sequence is 12 residues long. The V end lost 3 bases, the J end lost 10 bases, and 12 bases lay between the germline ends. The CDR3 loop reads CASSLCLRAAFF. The CDR3, as DNA: TGTGCCAGCAGTTTGTGCCTTAGGGCAGCTTTCTTT.

The rearrangement joins TRBV9 to TRBJ2-1, with 14 bases identical to TRBD2. Looked up from germline, CDR1 is SGDLS and CDR2 is YYNGEE. This CDR3 comprises 17 residues. The V and J ends lost 3 bases and 8 bases, in that order; junction bases with no gene match: 10. CDR3 residues: CASSAPLTSGGAHEQFF. The DNA of the CDR3 is TGTGCCAGCAGCGCTCCTTTGACTAGCGGGGGGGCCCATGAGCAGTTCTTC.

This clonotype was observed a handful of times. The chain uses TRBV12-3 or TRBV12-4 and TRBJ1-1, with D hard to call. V was cut by 5 bases and J by 1 base, with 8 bases left in between. This CDR3 is 13 amino acids long. The CDR3 protein is CASSDGPNTEAFF. The CDR3 nucleotides are TGTGCCAGCAGTGACGGGCCGAACACTGAAGCTTTCTTT.

This clonotype appeared many times. This chain connects TRBV5-1 to TRBJ2-3, with 10 bases lining up with TRBD2. V gave up 2 bases and J gave up 2 bases; unmatched junction bases: 8. The germline CDR1 and CDR2 sequences are SGHRS and YFSETQ. The CDR3 extends over 17 amino acids. DNA for the CDR3: TGCGCCAGCAGCTTTTTCTCAGCGGGGGGGTTCACAGATACGCAGTATTTT. Protein: CASSFFSAGGFTDTQYF.

This sequence joins TRBV6-5 and TRBJ1-2; D remains ambiguous. V was clipped by 3 bases and J by 1 base, with 21 bases between them. This CDR3 contains 18 residues. The V gene's germline CDR1 is MNHEY and CDR2 SVGAGI. This chain's CDR3 is CASSYWIRTEGINYGYTF. CDR3 sequence (DNA): TGTGCCAGCAGTTATTGGATTAGGACGGAAGGAATTAACTATGGCTACACCTTC.

A few counts support this clonotype. The chain couples TRBV7-3 to TRBJ2-3; TRBD2 matches 12 bases. In germline, CDR1 is SGHTA, CDR2 FQGTGA. The CDR3 extends over 15 amino acids. V shed 4 bases, J shed 6 bases, and the junction held 5 bases outside the gene matches. In DNA, the CDR3 is TGTGCCAGCAGCTCTAGCGGGGGGGCTGTGGATACGCAGTATTTT. Translated, it gives CASSSSGGAVDTQYF. Using reference TRBV7-3 and TRBJ2-3 for the parts outside the CDR3, the full variable domain is GAGVSQTPSNKVTEKGKYVELRCDPISGHTALYWYRQSLGQGPEFLIYFQGTGAADDSGLPNDRFFAVRPEGSVSTLKIQRTERGDSAVYLCASSSSGGAVDTQYFGPGTRLTVL.

There are many counts of this clonotype. The chain uses TRBV21-1 and TRBJ2-7; the listed D gene, TRBD1, was not tested against the DNA. TRBV21-1 is described as a pseudogene. The CDR3 is 17 residues long. The CDR3 bases are TGTGCCAGCAGCAAAGATGGGGGGGTTCAAGACCCCTACGAGCAGTACTTC. This codes for CASSKDGGVQDPYEQYF.

The genes are TRBV7-8 and TRBJ1-2, with 8 positions matching TRBD1. The V gene end was trimmed by 5 bases and the J gene end by 5 bases; junction bases not matched to a gene: 16. CDR1 is SGHVS and CDR2 is FQNEAQ in the germline V gene. The CDR3 extends over 17 amino acids. CDR3 DNA sequence: TGTGCCAGCAGCCCTCAAGGATGGGTGACAGGGGAGTATGGCTACACCTTC. This gives the protein CASSPQGWVTGEYGYTF.

The J gene is TRBJ2-7, the V gene TRBV5-1; no definite D call. Germline assignment: CDR1 SGHRS and CDR2 YFSETQ. Trimming pared 1 base from V and 0 bases from J, leaving 11 bases between. This CDR3 comprises 15 residues. The CDR3, as DNA: TGCGCCAGCAGCTTGAATCATCTAGGCTCCTACGAGCAGTACTTC. Its protein product is CASSLNHLGSYEQYF. The full variable domain, with the rest looked up from reference TRBV5-1 and TRBJ2-7, is KAGVTQTPRYLIKTRGQQVTLSCSPISGHRSVSWYQQTPGQGLQFLFEYFSETQRNKGNFPGRFSGRQFSNSRSEMNVSTLELGDSALYLCASSLNHLGSYEQYFGPGTRLTVT.

This clonotype was found a few times. The chain recombines TRBV5-1 with TRBJ2-2; D might be TRBD1 (6 bases). Germline lookup yields CDR1 SGHRS and CDR2 YFSETQ. V was shortened by 5 bases and J by 6 bases, with 14 bases between the two germline ends. CDR3 size: 14 residues. The CDR3: CASRGAGAAGELFF. For the CDR3, the DNA is TGCGCCAGCAGAGGGGCAGGGGCAGCCGGGGAGCTGTTTTTT.

This clonotype was recorded many times. The rearrangement joins TRBV6-7 to TRBJ2-7; D is unresolved. TRBV6-7 is labeled an ORF, and its function is uncertain. The V gene lost 2 bases and the J gene lost 4 bases, with 15 bases spanning the gap. This CDR3 is built from 15 residues. CDR3 protein: CASSYPASMTYEQYF. CDR3 sequence (DNA): TGTGCCAGCAGTTACCCGGCCTCTATGACTTACGAGCAGTACTTC.

V and J are TRBV5-1 and TRBJ2-1; 10 positions agree with TRBD2. The germline CDR1 and CDR2 sequences are SGHRS and YFSETQ. J lost 4 bases, V lost 0 bases, and 4 bases had no gene match. CDR3 length: 16 residues. Here the CDR3 reads CASSLVRAGGYNEQFF. The CDR3, as DNA: TGCGCCAGCAGCTTGGTTCGAGCGGGAGGGTACAATGAGCAGTTCTTC.

J is TRBJ2-3 and V is TRBV19; D is perhaps TRBD1 (6 bases). V was trimmed by 0 bases and J by 0 bases, leaving 13 bases between them. This CDR3 has 17 residues. The V gene's germline CDR1 is LNHDA and CDR2 SQIVND (reference sequence). The CDR3 protein is CASSIDLPGTSTDTQYF. The CDR3 coding sequence is TGTGCCAGTAGTATAGATTTGCCGGGGACAAGCACAGATACGCAGTATTTT.

The genes are TRBV5-1 and TRBJ2-5, with TRBD1 matching 7 bases. The germline gives CDR1 SGHRS, CDR2 YFSETQ. J lost 2 bases, V lost 2 bases, and 6 bases had no gene match. The CDR3 sequence is 15 residues long. The CDR3 DNA sequence: TGCGCCAGCAGCTTCGGGACAGTCCAACAAGAGACCCAGTACTTC. Amino acids: CASSFGTVQQETQYF.

This clonotype was picked up a small number of times. The chain uses TRBV4-1 and TRBJ2-6; D is undetermined. CDR1 and CDR2 from the germline V gene are MGHRA and YSYEKL. Trimming took 3 bases from V and 1 from J, leaving 7 bases between them. This CDR3 is built from 15 residues. Here the CDR3 reads CASSQFSSGANVLTF. CDR3 in DNA: TGCGCCAGCAGCCAGTTCTCATCTGGGGCCAACGTCCTGACTTTC.

About this clonotype: This may be a read error: a much more frequent sequence differs by one nucleotide. The chain combines TRBV20-1 with TRBJ2-3; TRBD2 might be the D (5 bases). V lost 1 base and J lost 2, with 10 bases in between. The germline V gene encodes CDR1 DFQATT and CDR2 SNEGSKA (reference sequence). This CDR3 comprises 14 residues. Here the CDR3 DNA reads TGCAGTGCTAGAGGCCGGGGAAACACAGATACGCAGTATTTT. It translates to CSARGRGNTDTQYF.

This chain joins TRBV12-3 or TRBV12-4 and TRBJ1-2, with D possibly matching TRBD1 (6 bases). The length of the CDR3 is 12 residues. The V end was cut by 4 bases, the J end by 8 bases, with 11 bases between. The CDR3 DNA reads TGTGCCAGCAGTTCGGGGGCTGGAGGCTACACCTTC. Protein sequence: CASSSGAGGYTF.

V usage is TRBV5-6 and J usage is TRBJ2-2; weak D call: TRBD1 (5 bases). The CDR3 spans 15 residues. V lost 3 bases, J lost 4 bases, and 13 bases lay in between. CDR1 SGHDT and CDR2 YYEEEE come from the germline V gene. The CDR3 sequence: CASSSWGLGTGELFF. The DNA for the CDR3 is TGTGCCAGCAGCTCCTGGGGCTTAGGCACCGGGGAGCTGTTTTTT.

This CDR3 is CASTTGKETQYF. CDR3 DNA: TGCGCCAGCACGACAGGGAAAGAGACCCAGTACTTC. V and J are TRBV5-1 and TRBJ2-5, with 7 bases aligning to TRBD1. The CDR3 extends over 12 amino acids. Germline-derived CDR1 and CDR2 are SGHRS and YFSETQ. The trim removed 6 bases at V and 3 bases at J, leaving 2 bases unmatched.

The sample holds a few counts of this clonotype. This chain joins TRBV12-3 or TRBV12-4 and TRBJ2-5; the D call may be TRBD1 or TRBD2 (6 bases each). V lost 7 bases and J lost 5, with 17 bases in between. The CDR3 sequence is 14 residues long. CDR3 sequence: CASTQPGGRETQYF. The CDR3 DNA reads as TGTGCCAGCACCCAACCCGGGGGCAGGGAGACCCAGTACTTC.

Ten or more counts support this clonotype. This rearrangement joins TRBV6-5 to TRBJ1-3, with a possible D match to TRBD1 (5 bases). The CDR3 length is 15 residues. CDR1 and CDR2 (germline): MNHEY, SVGAGI. V was shortened by 4 bases and J by 0 bases, with 10 bases between the two germline ends. The chain's CDR3 is CASSLRGLSGNTIYF. DNA of the CDR3: TGTGCCAGCAGTTTGAGGGGACTCTCTGGAAACACCATATATTTT.

This clonotype showed up just a few times. The V gene is TRBV5-5, the J gene TRBJ2-1; 8 bases are a match to TRBD2. The CDR3 is 15 residues long. V trimming: 7 bases; J trimming: 4 bases; junction bases outside the gene matches: 10. CDR1 and CDR2 from the germline V gene are SGHKS and YYEKEE (reference sequence). In DNA, the CDR3 is TGTGCCAGCGACGTTAGGACTAGCCAATACAATGAGCAGTTCTTC. It is translated as CASDVRTSQYNEQFF.

This clonotype was observed a handful of times. The chain carries TRBV5-5 and TRBJ2-7; D call uncertain. The CDR3 is 12 amino acids. Germline V gene lookup returns CDR1 SGHKS and CDR2 YYEKEE (reference sequence). Trimming took 6 bases from V and 0 from J, leaving 7 bases between them. This CDR3 is CASTPDSYEQYF. DNA for the CDR3: TGTGCCAGCACCCCGGACTCCTACGAGCAGTACTTC. Looking up the rest from reference TRBV5-5 and TRBJ2-7 gives the full variable domain: DAGVTQSPTHLIKTRGQQVTLRCSPISGHKSVSWYQQVLGQGPQFIFQYYEKEERGRGNFPDRFSARQFPNYSSELNVNALLLGDSALYLCASTPDSYEQYFGPGTRLTVT.

The chain recombines TRBV2 with TRBJ1-2; 8 nucleotides agree with TRBD1. V shed 3 bases, J shed 8 bases, and the junction held 14 bases outside the gene matches. The CDR3 loop spans 16 amino acids. Germline lookup yields CDR1 SNHLY and CDR2 FYNNEI. The CDR3 protein is CASSDPADRVAWGYTF. The CDR3 DNA reads TGTGCCAGCAGTGACCCTGCGGACAGGGTGGCGTGGGGCTACACCTTC.

The gene calls are TRBV12-3 or TRBV12-4 and TRBJ2-2; 7 positions agree with TRBD1. The CDR3 loop spans 15 amino acids. The ends lost 0 bases at V and 3 bases at J; junction bases unmatched: 1. The DNA of the CDR3 is TGTGCCAGCAGTTTAGCCAGGGGGTACACCGGGGAGCTGTTTTTT. Translation gives CASSLARGYTGELFF.

Only a few counts were recorded for this clonotype. The chain links TRBV7-8 to TRBJ2-7, with 11 bases matching TRBD2. This CDR3 contains 14 residues. Germline CDR1 is SGHVS and CDR2 is FQNEAQ. Unmatched junction bases numbered 7, after V lost 6 bases and J lost 6 bases. CDR3 nucleotides: TGTGCCAGCAGGACCCTAGCGGGGGGTTCCGAGCAGTACTTC. Protein product: CASRTLAGGSEQYF. Full variable domain (missing parts from reference TRBV7-8 and TRBJ2-7): GAGVSQSPRYKVAKRGQDVALRCDPISGHVSLFWYQQALGQGPEFLTYFQNEAQLDKSGLPSDRFFAERPEGSVSTLKIQRTQQEDSAVYLCASRTLAGGSEQYFGPGTRLTVT.

In this sample, this clonotype turned up many times. For the CDR3, the DNA is TGTGCCAGCAGTCTTAGCGGGGGGAAACAAGAGACCCAGTACTTC. Translated, it gives CASSLSGGKQETQYF. The gene calls are TRBV2 and TRBJ2-5, with 10 nucleotides matching TRBD2. The CDR3 spans 15 residues. V shed 5 bases, J shed 2 bases, and the junction held 5 bases outside the gene matches. Germline assignment: CDR1 SNHLY and CDR2 FYNNEI.